A single sample is the source of the 18 T cell receptor beta chains below, sequenced in a study of blood T cell repertoires in COVID-19. The assay was immunoSEQ multiplex PCR, and TCRdb's table has in-frame clones only and misses some. This table has some 200,000 clones, 80% to 90% appearing once. Sequences were obtained from peripheral blood. These receptors all come from a woman in her sixties or seventies with COVID-19, enrolled during active disease.

The chain uses TRBV7-2 and TRBJ1-1; D remains unclear. The CDR3 is 17 residues long. The ends were cut back, 1 base at V and 5 bases at J, with 20 bases in the middle. Germline V gene lookup returns CDR1 SGHTA and CDR2 FQGNSA. CDR3 sequence: CASSLGNIGGGKTEAFF. DNA for the CDR3: TGTGCCAGCAGCTTAGGTAATATTGGCGGAGGGAAAACTGAAGCTTTCTTT.

The chain combines TRBV9 with TRBJ1-2, with 7 bases lining up with TRBD1. V lost 3 bases to trimming and J lost 3 bases; unmatched junction nucleotides: 17. Germline CDR1 and CDR2: SGDLS and YYNGEE. This CDR3 is 18 amino acids long. Here the CDR3 reads CASSASRDREPPDYGYTF. CDR3 in DNA: TGTGCCAGCAGCGCCTCCCGGGACAGAGAACCTCCTGACTATGGCTACACCTTC.

The chain has TRBV7-2 and TRBJ2-3, with 9 bases aligning to TRBD2. J lost 3 bases, V lost 5 bases, and 18 bases had no gene match. The CDR3 consists of 19 residues. CDR1 and CDR2 from the germline V gene are SGHTA and FQGNSA. CDR3 coding DNA: TGTGCCAGCAGCCTTAGGGGGCGCCGGGCTAGCGGGACGACAGATACGCAGTATTTT. This translates into CASSLRGRRASGTTDTQYF.

The chain links TRBV5-1 to TRBJ1-3; TRBD1 might be the D (6 bases). V lost 4 bases, J lost 4 bases, and 18 bases lay in between. This CDR3 is built from 16 residues. From germline, CDR1 is SGHRS and CDR2 YFSETQ. CDR3 protein: CASSSRTAASGNTIYF. As DNA, the CDR3 is TGCGCCAGCAGCAGCCGGACAGCGGCTTCGGGAAACACCATATATTTT.

J is TRBJ1-1 and V is TRBV11-2; perhaps TRBD1 as D (5 bases). The V gene lost 1 base and the J gene lost 5 bases, with 11 bases spanning the gap. The CDR3 has 14 residues. The germline CDR1 and CDR2 sequences are SGHAT and FQNNGV. The CDR3 loop reads CASSLGFKGTEAFF. CDR3 bases: TGTGCCAGCAGCTTAGGGTTCAAGGGGACTGAAGCTTTCTTT.

This chain uses TRBV19 with TRBJ2-2; possible D gene TRBD2, 6 bases. V gave up 0 bases and J gave up 8 bases, with 13 bases separating them. The germline V gene has CDR1 LNHDA and CDR2 SQIVND (reference sequence). There are 15 residues in the CDR3. Here the CDR3 DNA reads TGTGCCAGTAGTATAGAGCGGCCAGGGACTGGGGAGCTGTTTTTT. Translation: CASSIERPGTGELFF. The whole variable domain, remainder taken from reference TRBV19 and TRBJ2-2, is DGGITQSPKYLFRKEGQNVTLSCEQNLNHDAMYWYRQDPGQGLRLIYYSQIVNDFQKGDIAEGYSVSREKKESFPLTVTSAQKNPTAFYLCASSIERPGTGELFFGEGSRLTVL.

V gene TRBV6-1 combines with J gene TRBJ2-7; possible D gene TRBD2, 7 bases. The germline V gene encodes CDR1 MNHNS and CDR2 SASEGT. CDR3 length: 16 residues. Deletions cut 2 bases from V and 5 bases from J, with 19 bases between. Here the CDR3 DNA reads TGTGCCAGCAGTGAATTGTCCGGGGGGCGCCCCCACGAGCAGTACTTC. This codes for CASSELSGGRPHEQYF.

The rearrangement joins TRBV7-2 to TRBJ1-6, with TRBD1 matching 9 bases. Germline values: CDR1 SGHTA, CDR2 FQGNSA. The CDR3 runs to 14 residues. After removal of 6 bases from V and 7 bases from J, the junction contained 4 bases not matched to a gene. CDR3 in DNA: TGTGCCAGCAGTTTACAGGGGGCAAATTCACCCCTCCACTTT. This codes for CASSLQGANSPLHF.

The V gene is TRBV4-1, the J gene TRBJ1-6; perhaps TRBD1 as D (5 bases). Germline assignment: CDR1 MGHRA and CDR2 YSYEKL. V lost 0 bases, J lost 3 bases, and 9 bases lay in between. The CDR3 runs 16 residues. The CDR3: CASSQDRGHYNSPLHF. The CDR3 bases are TGCGCCAGCAGCCAAGATAGAGGACACTATAATTCACCCCTCCACTTT.

This sequence joins TRBV29-1 and TRBJ2-7; TRBD1 agrees at 8 bases. This CDR3 spans 13 amino acids. Germline assignment: CDR1 SQVTM and CDR2 ANQGSEA. The V and J ends lost 6 bases and 9 bases, in that order; junction bases with no gene match: 13. This CDR3 is CSVTAPGQVAQYF. The CDR3, as DNA: TGCAGCGTGACGGCACCGGGACAGGTGGCGCAGTACTTC.

This sequence joins TRBV6-6 and TRBJ2-1, with TRBD2 identical over 10 bases. Germline CDR1 MNHNY, CDR2 SVGAGI (reference sequence). V gave up 6 bases and J gave up 7 bases; unmatched junction bases: 9. CDR3 size: 15 residues. Here the CDR3 DNA reads TGTGCCAGCAGCTCAGCGGGACTAGCGACGAATGAGCAGTTCTTC. Amino acids: CASSSAGLATNEQFF.

The V and J genes are TRBV2 and TRBJ2-7, with 7 positions matching TRBD1. The length of the CDR3 is 14 residues. Trimming removed 7 bases from V and 2 bases from J; junction bases left unmatched: 8. Germline V gene lookup returns CDR1 SNHLY and CDR2 FYNNEI. The CDR3 reads CASTVRQGAYEQYF. Written as DNA, the CDR3 is TGTGCCAGCACGGTGAGACAGGGAGCCTACGAGCAGTACTTC.

This rearrangement joins TRBV5-6 to TRBJ2-7; D unclear. This CDR3 contains 13 residues. Germline V CDR1 and CDR2: SGHDT, YYEEEE. The V gene lost 3 bases and the J gene lost 4 bases, with 11 bases spanning the gap. The DNA for the CDR3 is TGTGCCAGCAGCTACCTTACGACATACGAGCAGTACTTC. It encodes CASSYLTTYEQYF. Full variable domain (rest looked up from reference TRBV5-6 and TRBJ2-7): DAGVTQSPTHLIKTRGQQVTLRCSPKSGHDTVSWYQQALGQGPQFIFQYYEEEERQRGNFPDRFSGHQFPNYSSELNVNALLLGDSALYLCASSYLTTYEQYFGPGTRLTVT.

This chain connects TRBV6-5 to TRBJ2-5, with 7 nucleotides matching TRBD1. Germline loops: CDR1 MNHEY, CDR2 SVGAGI. The trim removed 6 bases at V and 5 bases at J, leaving 9 bases unmatched. The CDR3 runs to 14 residues. The CDR3 loop is CASSNRGRGETQYF. CDR3 in DNA: TGTGCCAGCAGCAACAGGGGTCGGGGCGAGACCCAGTACTTC.

The chain has TRBV27 and TRBJ1-4; 8 bases agree with TRBD1. With V trimmed by 11 bases and J by 8 bases, 13 bases remained unmatched. CDR3 size: 14 residues. Looked up from germline, CDR1 is MNHEY and CDR2 is SMNVEV (reference sequence). This chain's CDR3 is CAAGPRQGSEKLFF. The CDR3 region has the DNA TGTGCCGCCGGGCCGAGACAGGGGAGCGAAAAACTGTTTTTT.

This rearrangement joins TRBV28 to TRBJ2-5, with 8 bases that match TRBD2. The V gene's germline CDR1 is MDHEN and CDR2 SYDVKM. The CDR3 spans 16 residues. The ends lost 3 bases at V and 2 bases at J; junction bases unmatched: 8. The CDR3 sequence: CASSFKASGRQETQYF. The CDR3 DNA follows: TGTGCCAGCAGTTTTAAGGCTAGCGGGCGTCAAGAGACCCAGTACTTC. Supplemented by reference TRBV28 and TRBJ2-5, the full variable domain reads DVKVTQSSRYLVKRTGEKVFLECVQDMDHENMFWYRQDPGLGLRLIYFSYDVKMKEKGDIPEGYSVSREKKERFSLILESASTNQTSMYLCASSFKASGRQETQYFGPGTRLLVL.

The CDR3 sequence is CASSPDTEYEQYF. Here the CDR3 DNA reads TGCGCCAGCAGCCCCGATACAGAGTACGAGCAGTACTTC. The chain links TRBV5-1 to TRBJ2-7; D unclear. Germline-derived CDR1 and CDR2 are SGHRS and YFSETQ. Trimming removed 4 bases at V and 4 bases at J, with 12 bases between. The CDR3 extends over 13 amino acids.

The rearrangement uses TRBV7-2 and TRBJ1-1; 10 positions agree with TRBD1. With 3 bases clipped from V and 4 bases from J, the junction kept 11 bases outside the gene matches. Germline CDR1 reads SGHTA; CDR2 reads FQGNSA. The CDR3 is made up of 17 amino acids. CDR3: CASSFINLRDRGTEAFF. The CDR3 nucleotides are TGTGCCAGCAGCTTTATAAACCTCCGGGACAGGGGCACTGAAGCTTTCTTT.